The rows below give T cell receptor beta chains drawn from one sample of a study of human T cells and chemical hapten exposure. TCRdb redid the calling of the RACE reads with MiXCR, one entry per CDR3 protein. Among approximately 70,000 distinct CDR3 sequences, approximately 9.4% were seen once, and the ten largest hold approximately 3%. The sequences come from whole blood, collected in connection with sensitization to the hapten diphenylcyclopropenone (DPC). Receptor source: a woman between 40 and 50 years old with alopecia areata. Some clones in this sample may be carry-over from other donors' samples. The CDR3 runs from the conserved cysteine through the conserved F or W. The D gene is left open where the match is weak. Not every row has a clone size; where given, it reads once, few, many or a size class.

d_gene	v_gene	j_gene	abundance	CDR3aa	CDR3nt
.	TRBV6-5	TRBJ1-2	few	CASSSYYGYTF	TGTGCCAGCAGCTCCTACTATGGCTACACCTTC
TRBD1	TRBV7-2	TRBJ1-6	few	CASSQGQSNSPLHF	TGTGCCAGCAGCCAGGGACAGTCCAATTCACCCCTCCACTTT
TRBD1	TRBV7-2	TRBJ1-4	few	CASSLTGAGEKLFF	TGTGCCAGCAGCTTGACAGGGGCGGGTGAAAAACTGTTTTTT
.	TRBV2	TRBJ1-2	few	CASRVSGPPSGYTF	TGTGCCAGCCGAGTTTCTGGCCCCCCTTCCGGCTACACCTTC
.	TRBV29-1	TRBJ2-3	.	CSVYRSTDTQYF	TGCAGCGTCTACCGCAGCACAGATACGCAGTATTTT
.	TRBV7-2	TRBJ2-7	.	CASSLAGLGHEQYF	TGTGCCAGCAGCTTAGCCGGACTGGGACACGAGCAGTACTTC
.	TRBV28	TRBJ2-4	many	CASSSGGINIQYF	TGTGCCAGCAGCTCTGGGGGGATAAACATTCAGTACTTC
.	TRBV7-9	TRBJ1-4	.	CASSLSVSAGLLFF	TGTGCCAGCAGCTTATCGGTATCGGCAGGGTTGCTGTTTTTT
.	TRBV21-1	TRBJ1-5	few	CASSTKGCGSNQPQHF	TGTGCCAGCAGCACCAAAGGGTGTGGTAGCAATCAGCCCCAGCATTTT
TRBD1	TRBV20-1	TRBJ2-1	few	CSAPVGTGDEQFF	TGCAGTGCGCCGGTGGGGACAGGCGATGAGCAGTTCTTC
.	TRBV7-2	TRBJ1-2	.	CASLGHGYTF	TGTGCCAGCTTAGGGCATGGCTACACCTTC
TRBD1	TRBV28	TRBJ2-5	few	CASSLPPGTATTVQETQYF	TGTGCCAGCAGTTTACCCCCCGGGACAGCTACCACTGTTCAAGAGACCCAGTACTTC
.	TRBV29-1	TRBJ2-7	.	CSVAGPDTSYEQYF	TGCAGCGTTGCGGGGCCGGACACTTCCTACGAGCAGTACTTC
.	TRBV7-9	TRBJ1-1	many	CASSLVPNTEAFF	TGTGCCAGCAGCTTAGTTCCGAACACTGAAGCTTTCTTT
.	TRBV20-1	TRBJ1-2	many	CSARGGARGYGYTF	TGCAGTGCTAGAGGGGGGGCGCGAGGCTATGGCTACACCTTC
.	TRBV30	TRBJ2-1	many	CAFRGGYLYNEQFF	TGTGCCTTCAGGGGGGGGTACCTTTACAATGAGCAGTTCTTC
.	TRBV20-1	TRBJ1-5	many	CSARDGNNQPQHF	TGCAGTGCTAGAGACGGGAACAATCAGCCCCAGCATTTT
TRBD1	TRBV5-5	TRBJ1-1	.	CASSLDRGSLDTEAFF	TGTGCCAGCAGCTTGGACAGGGGTTCCCTGGACACTGAAGCTTTCTTT
.	TRBV7-2	TRBJ2-3	.	CASSPMGSTDTQYF	TGTGCCAGCAGCCCGATGGGGAGCACAGATACGCAGTATTTT
TRBD2	TRBV7-3	TRBJ2-1	.	CASSFSTSGGSYNEQFF	TGTGCCAGCAGCTTCTCGACTAGCGGGGGATCCTACAATGAGCAGTTCTTC
.	TRBV6-6	TRBJ1-1	many	CASSYLGVSFGTEAFF	TGTGCCAGCAGTTATCTTGGGGTCTCTTTCGGCACTGAAGCTTTCTTT
.	TRBV7-8	TRBJ1-1	.	CASSLEGVGINTEAFF	TGTGCCAGCAGCTTAGAGGGGGTAGGAATCAACACTGAAGCTTTCTTT
.	TRBV6-6	TRBJ1-1	few	CASNARRGSLNTEAFF	TGTGCCAGCAACGCGCGGCGGGGGTCGCTGAACACTGAAGCTTTCTTT
.	TRBV5-1	TRBJ2-5	.	CASSLSGYQEIQYF	TGCGCCAGCAGCCTCTCAGGGTACCAAGAGATCCAGTACTTC
.	TRBV10-3	TRBJ2-7	many	CAISASTRTEYEQYF	TGTGCCATCAGTGCGTCGACAAGGACGGAGTACGAGCAGTACTTC
TRBD2	TRBV19	TRBJ2-3	many	CASRSSGGPRDTQYF	TGTGCCAGTAGATCCAGCGGGGGGCCTCGAGATACGCAGTATTTT
.	TRBV21-1	TRBJ1-1	.	CASTPLRVNTEAFF	TGTGCCAGCACGCCCCTGAGGGTGAACACTGAAGCTTTCTTT
.	TRBV4-1	TRBJ1-4	many	CASSQEEAPGPGRKLFF	TGCGCCAGCAGCCAAGAAGAGGCCCCGGGACCGGGCCGAAAACTGTTTTTT
.	TRBV18	TRBJ2-6	many	CASSPYPGTGANVLTF	TGTGCCAGCTCACCATACCCAGGGACTGGGGCCAACGTCCTGACTTTC
.	TRBV7-3	TRBJ2-2	many	CASSLSGQNTGELFF	TGTGCCAGCAGCTTATCAGGGCAGAACACCGGGGAGCTGTTTTTT
TRBD2	TRBV20-1	TRBJ2-3	many	CSASRGGGTDTQYF	TGCAGTGCTTCCCGCGGGGGGGGCACAGATACGCAGTATTTT
.	TRBV20-1	TRBJ2-1	few	CTARGQDHNEQFF	TGCACCGCTAGAGGCCAGGACCACAATGAGCAGTTCTTC
TRBD1	TRBV4-3	TRBJ1-4	many	CASSQDPQGGEKLFF	TGCGCCAGCAGCCAAGATCCGCAGGGGGGTGAAAAACTGTTTTTT
.	TRBV7-9	TRBJ2-7	many	CATYKLPYNEQYF	TGTGCCACCTACAAGCTTCCCTACAACGAGCAGTACTTC
.	TRBV5-6	TRBJ2-3	many	CASSPLGAVQGDTQYF	TGTGCCAGCAGCCCTCTTGGGGCAGTGCAAGGAGATACGCAGTATTTT
TRBD2	TRBV7-2	TRBJ2-5	many	CASSLSGGLGQETQYF	TGTGCCAGCAGCTTGAGCGGGGGACTTGGGCAAGAGACCCAGTACTTC
TRBD1	TRBV20-1	TRBJ1-5	.	CSAKGTANQPQHF	TGCAGTGCTAAAGGGACAGCTAATCAGCCCCAGCATTTT
.	TRBV3-1	TRBJ1-2	many	CASSQGWGNNYGYTF	TGTGCCAGCAGCCAAGGATGGGGAAATAACTATGGCTACACCTTC
.	TRBV7-6	TRBJ1-2	many	CASSLDSLNYTF	TGTGCCAGCAGCCTGGACAGTCTCAACTACACCTTC
.	TRBV24-1	TRBJ1-4	many	CATSSTNEKLFF	TGTGCCACCAGTTCGACTAATGAAAAACTGTTTTTT